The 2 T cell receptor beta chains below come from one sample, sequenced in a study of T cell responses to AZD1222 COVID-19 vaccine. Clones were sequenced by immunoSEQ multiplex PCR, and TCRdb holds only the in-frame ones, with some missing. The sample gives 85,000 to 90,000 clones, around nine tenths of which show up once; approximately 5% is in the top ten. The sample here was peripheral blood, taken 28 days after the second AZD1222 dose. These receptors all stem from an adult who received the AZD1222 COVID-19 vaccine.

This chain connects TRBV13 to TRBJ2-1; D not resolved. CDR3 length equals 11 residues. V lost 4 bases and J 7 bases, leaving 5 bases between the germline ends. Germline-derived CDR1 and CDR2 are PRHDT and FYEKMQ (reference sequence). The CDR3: CASSSGNEQFF. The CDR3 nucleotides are TGTGCCAGCAGCTCCGGGAATGAGCAGTTCTTC.

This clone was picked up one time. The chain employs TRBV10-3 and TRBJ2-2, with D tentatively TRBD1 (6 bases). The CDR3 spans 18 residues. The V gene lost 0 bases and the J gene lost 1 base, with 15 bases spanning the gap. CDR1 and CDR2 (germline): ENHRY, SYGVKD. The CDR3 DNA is TGTGCCATCAGTGAGTCCCGGCGGACAGCCCTGAACACCGGGGAGCTGTTTTTT. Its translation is CAISESRRTALNTGELFF.